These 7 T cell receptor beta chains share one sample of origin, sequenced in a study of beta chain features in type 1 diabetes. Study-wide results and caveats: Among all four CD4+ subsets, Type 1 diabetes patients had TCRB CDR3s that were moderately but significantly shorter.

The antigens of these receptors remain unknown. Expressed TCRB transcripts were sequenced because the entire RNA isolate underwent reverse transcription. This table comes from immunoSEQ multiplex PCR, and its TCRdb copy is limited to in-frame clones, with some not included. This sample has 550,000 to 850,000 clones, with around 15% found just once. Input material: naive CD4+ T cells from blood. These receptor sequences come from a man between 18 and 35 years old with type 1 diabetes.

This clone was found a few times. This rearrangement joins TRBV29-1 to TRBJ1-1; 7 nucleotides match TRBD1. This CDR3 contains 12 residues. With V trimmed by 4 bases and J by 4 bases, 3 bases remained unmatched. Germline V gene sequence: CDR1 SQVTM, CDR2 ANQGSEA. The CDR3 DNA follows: TGCAGCGTTGCAGGGGGTAGCACTGAAGCTTTCTTT. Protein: CSVAGGSTEAFF.

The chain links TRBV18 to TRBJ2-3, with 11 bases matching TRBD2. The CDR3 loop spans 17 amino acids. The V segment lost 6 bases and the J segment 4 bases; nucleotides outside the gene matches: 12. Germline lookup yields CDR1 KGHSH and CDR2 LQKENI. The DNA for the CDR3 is TGTGCCAGCTCCCCGTGGATAGCGGGGGGGCCAGCAGATACGCAGTATTTT. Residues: CASSPWIAGGPADTQYF.

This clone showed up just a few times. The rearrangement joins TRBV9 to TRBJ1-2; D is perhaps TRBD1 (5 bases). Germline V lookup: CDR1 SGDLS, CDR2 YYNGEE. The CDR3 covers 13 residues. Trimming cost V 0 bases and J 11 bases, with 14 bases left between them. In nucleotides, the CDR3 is TGTGCCAGCAGCGTAGACGGGACGCTGTTGTACACCTTC. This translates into CASSVDGTLLYTF.

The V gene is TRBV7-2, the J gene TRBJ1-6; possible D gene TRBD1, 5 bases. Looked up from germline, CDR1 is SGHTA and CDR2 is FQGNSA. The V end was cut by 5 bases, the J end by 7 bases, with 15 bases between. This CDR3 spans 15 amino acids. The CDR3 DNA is TGTGCCAGCAGCATTACCGGGACGGCGAATTCACCCCTCCACTTT. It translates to CASSITGTANSPLHF. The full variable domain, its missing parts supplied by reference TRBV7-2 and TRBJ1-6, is GAGVSQSPSNKVTEKGKDVELRCDPISGHTALYWYRQSLGQGLEFLIYFQGNSAPDKSGLPSDRFSAERTGGSVSTLTIQRTQQEDSAVYLCASSITGTANSPLHFGNGTRLTVT.

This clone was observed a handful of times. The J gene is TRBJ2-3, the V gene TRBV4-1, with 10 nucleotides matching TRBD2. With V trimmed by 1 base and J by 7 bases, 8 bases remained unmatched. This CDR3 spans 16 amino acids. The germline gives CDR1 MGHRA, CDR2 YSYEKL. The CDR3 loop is CASSQALAGNGNTQYF. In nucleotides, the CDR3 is TGCGCCAGCAGCCAAGCACTAGCGGGGAACGGGAATACGCAGTATTTT.

CDR3 residues: CAWEWGPNTGELFF. Here the CDR3 DNA reads TGTGCCTGGGAATGGGGGCCGAACACCGGGGAGCTGTTTTTT. This rearrangement joins TRBV30 to TRBJ2-2; perhaps TRBD1 as D (6 bases). Germline V gene data show CDR1 as GTSNPN and CDR2 as SVGIG (reference sequence). The CDR3 totals 14 residues. With 5 bases removed from V and 0 bases from J, the gap between germline ends came to 10 bases.

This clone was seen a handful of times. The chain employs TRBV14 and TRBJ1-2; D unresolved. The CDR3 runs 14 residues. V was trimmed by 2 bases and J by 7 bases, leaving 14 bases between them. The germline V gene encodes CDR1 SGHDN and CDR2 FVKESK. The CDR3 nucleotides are TGTGCCAGCAGCCAATCTCAAACATGGGGTGGCTACACCTTC. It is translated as CASSQSQTWGGYTF. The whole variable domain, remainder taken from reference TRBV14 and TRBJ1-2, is EAGVTQFPSHSVIEKGQTVTLRCDPISGHDNLYWYRRVMGKEIKFLLHFVKESKQDESGMPNNRFLAERTGGTYSTLKVQPAELEDSGVYFCASSQSQTWGGYTFGSGTRLTVV.